Sequencing of this T cell receptor (beta chain) was carried out in a study of T-cell reconstitution after alpha-beta-depleted transplantation in children. There are many counts of this clonotype. Its antigen is still unknown. The CDR3 contains 13 residues. Notes on the study in general: About two months after transplant, alpha-beta T cells reportedly came from several hundred expanded graft clones. Recipient T cells and thymic progenitors that survived were the source of the high TCRbeta diversity seen at day 60 in some patients. One year post-transplant, T-cell counts and diversity were largely derived from T cells produced anew.

During its preparation, the TCRbeta library received unique molecular identifiers. From the PCR reads, TCRdb called clonotypes with MiXCR, one entry per CDR3 protein. The sample holds fewer than 700,000 distinct CDR3 sequences, around 23% seen once. The chain links TRBV21-1 to TRBJ2-7; the table names TRBD1, a call not compared with the DNA. TRBV21-1 is marked as a pseudogene. The material sequenced was PBMCs, mostly from graft donor cells, taken 360 days after TCRalphabeta/CD19-depleted stem cell transplant. This clonotype originated in a boy under three years old who had a stem cell transplant for acute myeloid leukemia, so the T cells may come from the graft donor. CDR3 nucleotides: TGTGCCAGCAGCGATGGCCTTGCAGGGGGGGCTGGATTC. Protein sequence: CASSDGLAGGAGF.